The sequence of this T cell receptor beta chain was determined in a study of shared clonotypes between healthy human individuals. To note about this clone: Its antigen remains unknown.

Genomic DNA (from each subset) was split evenly across several immunoSEQ plates. Methods used by the authors: Filtering differed because ImmunoSEQ produced junction-only sequences that carried no quality scores. Only in-frame clones appear in the TCRdb table, and some are missing; sequencing was by immunoSEQ multiplex PCR. That table gives V, J and clone size, and the DNA gave D and trimming. The sample contains 300,000 to 400,000 clones, less than 75% of which appear only once. Study findings and constraints: Sampling covered nothing but blood. Tissue TCR repertoires likely differ from those found in blood.

Sequencing input: memory CD4+ T cells sorted from blood. Subset of the sample: CD45RA-negative fraction. The receptor's source is a man aged 30 to 39 in good health.

CDR3 sequence: CASRRLAGGAFPNEQFF. In DNA form, the CDR3 reads TGTGCCAGCAGGCGACTAGCGGGAGGGGCCTTTCCCAATGAGCAGTTCTTC. The chain recombines TRBV28 with TRBJ2-1, with 14 bases identical to TRBD2. The CDR3 covers 17 residues. Germline values: CDR1 MDHEN, CDR2 SYDVKM. V shed 6 bases and J 6 bases; nucleotides not matched to a gene: 10.